What follows is one T cell receptor (beta chain) and its context. Its recognized antigen is unknown. No quality values exist for individual bases; no much larger clone is one base distant. These data originate in a study of shared clonotypes between healthy human individuals (dated by TCRdb to about 2020). Describing the broader study: A couple of women and a few men aged 18 to 49 years were included in the cohort. Different laboratories and diverse techniques were used to prepare libraries and sequence TCR repertoires, to increase sequencing depth and limit assay-specific biases. Per donor, leukapheresis produced somewhere between about 0.94 and 9 billion PBMCs. Blood TCR repertoires of a handful of healthy adults were deeply sequenced to estimate repertoire size and the extent of clonotype sharing between individuals. For each donor, three plates each were used for CD4 naive and CD4 memory, two plates were used for CD8 naive, and one plate was used for CD8 memory.

Summary of the overall study and its limitations: Pairwise subsampling led to the expectation that sequencing depth would affect the degree of clonotype sharing among donors. The small number of donors limited the genetic and exposure-history diversity represented. Estimated clonotype richness was generally larger for naive than for memory subsets. Sampling was limited to blood, and TCR repertoires in tissue likely differ from TCR repertoires in blood. Even with the large sequencing depth, rarefaction of the sorted-subset datasets indicated that sequencing was incomplete. Compared with non-shared clonotypes, clonotypes shared by all four sorted-subset donors had higher generation probabilities. Across four donors, approximately 5% of naive CD4, roughly 3.8% of naive CD8, about 2.3% of memory CD4, and approximately 0.4% of memory CD8 clonotypes were shared.

The CDR3 contains 17 residues, cysteine and phenylalanine counted. Only the CDR3 region is kept as DNA, spanning 51 bases read in frame from base 1. Between the V and J ends, shortened by 4 bases and 3 bases respectively, the junction contains 22 bases. CDR1 and CDR2, looked up from the germline V gene, are MDHEN and SYDVKM. Using the deep immunoSEQ assay, TCR CDR3 regions were amplified from genomic DNA by multiplex PCR. Extracted genomic DNA from each cell subset was spread evenly across all wells of several immunoSEQ 96-well plates, with each plate serving as a replicate. For sorted subsets, about 0.2 ug genomic DNA, equal to tens of thousands of T cell genomes, was loaded into each replicate PCR. The purified libraries were quantified using a Qubit 3.0 fluorometer, sized with a Bioanalyzer 2100, and then quantified again using the KAPA Library Quantification kit. Every immunoSEQ 96-well plate was sequenced on a dedicated single-read 150-cycle Illumina NextSeq 550 flow cell. Regarding the original processing steps: The immunoSEQ output contained only junctional sequences without quality scores, so filtering could not match that applied to full-length reads. Sequences were annotated with PyIR, a Python wrapper for IgBLAST v1.9, and V/J genes and CDR3 were assigned using IMGT germline references. Reads with weak V/J assignments (E-value above 1e-6), missing CDR3, stop codons, out-of-frame junctions, or ambiguous translated residues were removed. V3J clonotypes were defined as sequences sharing an identical inferred V gene, J gene, and CDR3 amino acid sequence. The percentage overlap between two repertoires was calculated by dividing the number of shared unique clonotypes by the size of the smaller repertoire. RTK rarefaction, the Chao1 estimator, and Recon v2.1 estimates of unobserved clonotypes were used to assess repertoire richness. Generation probabilities were computed with OLGA for all TCRbeta clonotypes obtained by the gDNA method from a few donors. TCRdb retrieved this table from immuneACCESS and kept in-frame rearrangements only. Not all clones are present; in checked studies, unresolved V genes account for under half, and no reason is known for the remainder. V and J calls and clone size are given by that table; D and trimming were obtained from the DNA. Across this sample there are about 960,000 clones, with around 80% seen only once. Approximately 1.5% of the sample is held by the ten biggest clonotypes.

The donors were healthy, HIV-negative adults who had no recently reported acute infections or vaccinations. Every donor was a Caucasian adult residing in Nashville, Tennessee, USA. Magnetic negative selection was used to enrich CD4+ T cells, after which naive cells were positively selected on CD45RA and the negative fraction became the memory subset. Blood was collected by leukapheresis, and PBMCs were isolated by Ficoll-Histopaque density gradient centrifugation and then cryopreserved in liquid nitrogen vapor phase. Purity and quantity of every magnetically sorted T cell population were checked by analytical flow cytometry. Genomic DNA was isolated from each sorted fraction and quantified by UV absorbance on a Nanodrop 2000c.

The sequence came from a man younger than 30 in good health. What was sequenced was memory CD4+ T cells sorted from blood. The sample's cell subset or site, from its label and the paper: CD45RA-negative fraction. Recombination joined TRBV28 with TRBJ2-7, with TRBD1 perhaps the D gene, on 6 matching bases. In nucleotides, the sequence is TGTGCCAGCAGTTCCGGACAGTTCGGGGTCGCGGACTACGAGCAGTACTTC. Its translation reads: CASSSGQFGVADYEQYF.